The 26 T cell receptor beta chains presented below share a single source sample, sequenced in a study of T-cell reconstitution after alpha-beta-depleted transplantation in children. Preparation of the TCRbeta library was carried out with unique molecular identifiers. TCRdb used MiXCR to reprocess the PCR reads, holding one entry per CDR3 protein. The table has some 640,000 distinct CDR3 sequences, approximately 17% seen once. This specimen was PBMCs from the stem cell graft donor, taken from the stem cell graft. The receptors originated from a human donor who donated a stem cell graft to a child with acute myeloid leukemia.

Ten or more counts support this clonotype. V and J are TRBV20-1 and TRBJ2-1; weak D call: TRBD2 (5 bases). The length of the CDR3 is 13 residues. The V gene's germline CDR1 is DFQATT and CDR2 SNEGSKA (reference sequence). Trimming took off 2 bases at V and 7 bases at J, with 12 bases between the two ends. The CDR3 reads CSARPRGMNEQFF. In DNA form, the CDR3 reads TGCAGTGCTAGACCCCGGGGAATGAATGAGCAGTTCTTC.

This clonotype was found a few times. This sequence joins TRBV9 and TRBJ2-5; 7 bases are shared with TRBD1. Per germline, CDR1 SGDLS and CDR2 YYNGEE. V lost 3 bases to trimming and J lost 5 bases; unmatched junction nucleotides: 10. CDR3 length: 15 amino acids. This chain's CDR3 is CASSEGGRSTETQYF. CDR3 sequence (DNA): TGTGCCAGCAGCGAAGGGGGCCGGAGCACTGAGACCCAGTACTTC.

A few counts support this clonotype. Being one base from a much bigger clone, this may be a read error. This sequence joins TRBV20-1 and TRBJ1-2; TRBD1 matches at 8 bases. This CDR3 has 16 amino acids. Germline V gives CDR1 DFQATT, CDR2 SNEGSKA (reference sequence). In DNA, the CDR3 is TGCTGTGCTTTAAGAACAGGGGGAACTCCCGTTTATGGCTACACCTTC. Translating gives CCALRTGGTPVYGYTF.

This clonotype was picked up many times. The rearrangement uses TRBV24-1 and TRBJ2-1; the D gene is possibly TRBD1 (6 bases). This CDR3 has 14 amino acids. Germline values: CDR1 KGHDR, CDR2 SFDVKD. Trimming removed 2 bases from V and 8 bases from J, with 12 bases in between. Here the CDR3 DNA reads TGTGCCACCAGTGATTATAACAGGGTCCATGAGCAGTTCTTC. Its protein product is CATSDYNRVHEQFF.

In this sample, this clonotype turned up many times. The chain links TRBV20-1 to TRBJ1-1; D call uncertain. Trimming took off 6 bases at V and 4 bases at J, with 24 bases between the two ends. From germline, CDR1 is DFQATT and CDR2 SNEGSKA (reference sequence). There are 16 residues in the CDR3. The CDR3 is CSASASDRIITTEAFF. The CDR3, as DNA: TGCAGTGCCAGCGCGTCGGACCGGATAATCACCACTGAAGCTTTCTTT.

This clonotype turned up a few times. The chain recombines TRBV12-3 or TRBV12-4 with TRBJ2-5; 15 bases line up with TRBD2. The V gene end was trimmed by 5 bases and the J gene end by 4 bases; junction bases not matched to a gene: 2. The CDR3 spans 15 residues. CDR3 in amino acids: CASSPGLAGGETQYF. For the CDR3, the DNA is TGTGCCAGCAGTCCGGGACTAGCGGGAGGAGAGACCCAGTACTTC.

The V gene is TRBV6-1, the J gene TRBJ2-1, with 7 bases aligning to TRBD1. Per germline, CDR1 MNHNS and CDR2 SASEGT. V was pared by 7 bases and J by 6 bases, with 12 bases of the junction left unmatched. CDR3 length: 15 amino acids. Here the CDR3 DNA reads TGTGCCAGCACCCGAACCGGGACAGAAAGCAATGAGCAGTTCTTC. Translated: CASTRTGTESNEQFF.

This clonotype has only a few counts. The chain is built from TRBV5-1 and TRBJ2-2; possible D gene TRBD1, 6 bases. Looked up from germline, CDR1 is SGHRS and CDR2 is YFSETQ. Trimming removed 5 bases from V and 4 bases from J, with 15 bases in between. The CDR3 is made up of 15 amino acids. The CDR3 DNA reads TGCGCCAGCAGAATGATACGACAGGTCACCGGGGAGCTGTTTTTT. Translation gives CASRMIRQVTGELFF.

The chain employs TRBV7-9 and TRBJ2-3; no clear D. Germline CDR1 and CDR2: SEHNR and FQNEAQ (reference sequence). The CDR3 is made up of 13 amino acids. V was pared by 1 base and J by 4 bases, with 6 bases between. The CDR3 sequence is CASSLVIADTQYF. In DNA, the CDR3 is TGTGCCAGCAGCTTAGTAATAGCAGATACGCAGTATTTT.

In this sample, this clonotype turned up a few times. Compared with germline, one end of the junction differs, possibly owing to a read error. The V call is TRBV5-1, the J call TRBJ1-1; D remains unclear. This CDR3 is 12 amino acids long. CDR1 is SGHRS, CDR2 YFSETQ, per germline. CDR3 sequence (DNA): TGCGCCAGCAGCGCTTCAGCCCCTGAATCTTTCTTT. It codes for CASSASAPESFF.

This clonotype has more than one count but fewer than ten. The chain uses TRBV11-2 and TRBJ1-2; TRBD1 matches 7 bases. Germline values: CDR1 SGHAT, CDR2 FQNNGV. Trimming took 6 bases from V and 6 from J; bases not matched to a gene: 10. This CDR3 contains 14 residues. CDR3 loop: CASRDNRGPNGYTF. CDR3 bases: TGTGCCAGCAGGGACAACAGGGGCCCTAATGGCTACACCTTC.

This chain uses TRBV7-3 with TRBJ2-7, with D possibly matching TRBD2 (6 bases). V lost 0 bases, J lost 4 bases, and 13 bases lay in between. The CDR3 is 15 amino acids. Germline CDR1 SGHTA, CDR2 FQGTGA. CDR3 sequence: CASSLTGGSRYEQYF. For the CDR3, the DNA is TGTGCCAGCAGCTTAACGGGAGGTAGCAGGTACGAGCAGTACTTC.

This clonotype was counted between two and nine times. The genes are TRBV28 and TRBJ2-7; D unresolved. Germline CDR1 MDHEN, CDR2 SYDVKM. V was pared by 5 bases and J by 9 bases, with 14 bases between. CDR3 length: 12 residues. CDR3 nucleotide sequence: TGTGCCAGCAGTGAGGTATTAGGCGGGCAGTACGTC. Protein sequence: CASSEVLGGQYV.

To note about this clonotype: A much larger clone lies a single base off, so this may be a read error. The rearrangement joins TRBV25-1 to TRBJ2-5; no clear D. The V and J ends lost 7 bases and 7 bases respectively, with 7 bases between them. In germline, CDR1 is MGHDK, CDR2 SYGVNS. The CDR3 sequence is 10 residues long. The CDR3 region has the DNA TGTGCCAGCATTAAAGCGACCCAGTACTTC. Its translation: CASIKATQYF.

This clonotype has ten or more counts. CDR3 DNA sequence: TGTGCCAGCAGTTACTCGGAAGGATACGAGCAGTACTTC. Encoded protein: CASSYSEGYEQYF. The chain has TRBV6-6 and TRBJ2-7; D not resolved. CDR1 is MNHNY and CDR2 is SVGAGI in the germline V gene (reference sequence). CDR3 length: 13 residues. V dropped 0 bases and J dropped 4 bases, with 7 bases sitting between them.

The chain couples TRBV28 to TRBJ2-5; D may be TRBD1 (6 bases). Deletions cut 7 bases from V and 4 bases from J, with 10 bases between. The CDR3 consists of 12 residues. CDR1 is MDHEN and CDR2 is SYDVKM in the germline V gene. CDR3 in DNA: TGTGCCAGCAATGACAGGTCAGAGACCCAGTACTTC. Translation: CASNDRSETQYF.

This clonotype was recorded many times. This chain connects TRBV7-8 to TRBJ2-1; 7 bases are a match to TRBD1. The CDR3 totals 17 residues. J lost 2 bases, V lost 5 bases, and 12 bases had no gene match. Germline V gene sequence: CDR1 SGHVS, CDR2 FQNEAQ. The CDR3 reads CASSPPTGTVTYNEQFF. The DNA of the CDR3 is TGTGCCAGCAGCCCGCCAACCGGGACAGTCACCTACAATGAGCAGTTCTTC. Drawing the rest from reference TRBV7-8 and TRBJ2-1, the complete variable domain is GAGVSQSPRYKVAKRGQDVALRCDPISGHVSLFWYQQALGQGPEFLTYFQNEAQLDKSGLPSDRFFAERPEGSVSTLKIQRTQQEDSAVYLCASSPPTGTVTYNEQFFGPGTRLTVL.

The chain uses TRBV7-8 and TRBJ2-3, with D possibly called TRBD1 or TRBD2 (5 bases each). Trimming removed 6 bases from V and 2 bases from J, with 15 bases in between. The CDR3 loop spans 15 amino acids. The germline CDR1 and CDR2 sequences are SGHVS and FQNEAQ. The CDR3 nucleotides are TGTGCCAGCAGTTTTGTCCCGGGGCCCACAGATACGCAGTATTTT. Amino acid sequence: CASSFVPGPTDTQYF.

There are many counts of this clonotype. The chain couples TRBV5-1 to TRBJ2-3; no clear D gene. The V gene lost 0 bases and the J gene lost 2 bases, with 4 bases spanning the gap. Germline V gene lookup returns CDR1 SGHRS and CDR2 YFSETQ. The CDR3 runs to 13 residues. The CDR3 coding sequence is TGCGCCAGCAGCTTGGGGCTCACAGATACGCAGTATTTT. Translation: CASSLGLTDTQYF.

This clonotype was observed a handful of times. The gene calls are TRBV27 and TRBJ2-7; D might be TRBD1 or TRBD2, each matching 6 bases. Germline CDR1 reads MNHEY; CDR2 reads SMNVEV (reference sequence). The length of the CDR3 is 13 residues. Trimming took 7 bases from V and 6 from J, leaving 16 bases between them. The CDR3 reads CASNRTPGAEQYF. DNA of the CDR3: TGTGCCAGCAACCGGACACCGGGGGCCGAGCAGTACTTC.

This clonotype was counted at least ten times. The CDR3 is CSARGGQALSTDTQYF. The CDR3 DNA is TGCAGTGCTAGGGGGGGACAGGCCCTTAGCACAGATACGCAGTATTTT. V usage is TRBV20-1 and J usage is TRBJ2-3; 8 nucleotides line up with TRBD1. The germline V gene encodes CDR1 DFQATT and CDR2 SNEGSKA (reference sequence). CDR3 length: 16 amino acids. J gave up 0 bases and V 3 bases, and 8 bases lay outside the gene matches.

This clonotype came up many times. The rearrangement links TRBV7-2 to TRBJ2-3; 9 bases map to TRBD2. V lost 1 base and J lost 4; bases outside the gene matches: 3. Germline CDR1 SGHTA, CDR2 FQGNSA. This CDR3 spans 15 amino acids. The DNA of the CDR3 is TGTGCCAGCAGCTTAGAGGCTAGCGGGGCAGATACGCAGTATTTT. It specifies CASSLEASGADTQYF. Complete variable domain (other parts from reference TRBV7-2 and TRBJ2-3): GAGVSQSPSNKVTEKGKDVELRCDPISGHTALYWYRQSLGQGLEFLIYFQGNSAPDKSGLPSDRFSAERTGGSVSTLTIQRTQQEDSAVYLCASSLEASGADTQYFGPGTRLTVL.

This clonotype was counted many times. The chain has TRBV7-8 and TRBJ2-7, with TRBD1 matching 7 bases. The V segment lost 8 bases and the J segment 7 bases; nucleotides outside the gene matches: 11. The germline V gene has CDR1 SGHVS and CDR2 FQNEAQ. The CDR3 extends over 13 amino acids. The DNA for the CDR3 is TGTGCCAGCGCGTTACAGGGGCTGGGGGAGCAGTACTTC. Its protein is CASALQGLGEQYF.

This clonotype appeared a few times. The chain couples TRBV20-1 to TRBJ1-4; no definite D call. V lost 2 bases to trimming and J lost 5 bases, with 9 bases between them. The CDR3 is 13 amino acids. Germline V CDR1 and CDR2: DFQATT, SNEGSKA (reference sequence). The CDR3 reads CSARRLRNEKLFF. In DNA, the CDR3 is TGCAGTGCTAGAAGACTGAGAAATGAAAAACTGTTTTTT.

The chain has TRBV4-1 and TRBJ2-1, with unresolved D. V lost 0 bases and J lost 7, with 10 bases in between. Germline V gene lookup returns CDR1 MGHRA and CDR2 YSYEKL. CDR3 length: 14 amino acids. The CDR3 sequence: CASSQDLGYNEQFF. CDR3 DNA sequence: TGCGCCAGCAGCCAAGATCTGGGGTATAATGAGCAGTTCTTC.

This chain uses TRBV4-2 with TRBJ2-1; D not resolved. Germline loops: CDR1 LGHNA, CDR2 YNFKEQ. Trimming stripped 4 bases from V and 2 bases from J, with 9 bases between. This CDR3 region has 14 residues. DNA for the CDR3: TGTGCCAGCAGCCCCTCAAATCCCTACAATGAGCAGTTCTTC. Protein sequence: CASSPSNPYNEQFF.